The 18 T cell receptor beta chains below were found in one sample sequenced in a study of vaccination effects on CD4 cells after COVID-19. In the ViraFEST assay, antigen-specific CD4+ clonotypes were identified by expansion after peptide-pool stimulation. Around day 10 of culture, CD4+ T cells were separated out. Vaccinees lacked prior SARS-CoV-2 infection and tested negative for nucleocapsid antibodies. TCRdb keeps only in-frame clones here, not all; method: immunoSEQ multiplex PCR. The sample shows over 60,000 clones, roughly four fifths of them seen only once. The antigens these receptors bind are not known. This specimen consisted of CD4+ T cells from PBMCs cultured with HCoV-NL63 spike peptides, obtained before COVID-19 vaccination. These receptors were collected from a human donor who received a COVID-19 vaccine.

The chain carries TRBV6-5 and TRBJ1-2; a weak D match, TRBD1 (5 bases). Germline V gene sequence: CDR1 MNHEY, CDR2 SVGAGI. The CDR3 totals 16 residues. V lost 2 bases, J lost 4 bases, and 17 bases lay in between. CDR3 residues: CASSYTRGVPSYGYTF. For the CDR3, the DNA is TGTGCCAGCAGTTACACCAGAGGGGTTCCCTCCTATGGCTACACCTTC.

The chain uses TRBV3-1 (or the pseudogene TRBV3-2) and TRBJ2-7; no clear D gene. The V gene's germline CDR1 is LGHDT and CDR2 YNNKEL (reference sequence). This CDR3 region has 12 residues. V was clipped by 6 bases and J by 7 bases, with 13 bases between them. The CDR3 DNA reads TGTGCCAGCAGTTCAGGTTTAGGGGAGCAGTACGTC. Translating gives CASSSGLGEQYV.

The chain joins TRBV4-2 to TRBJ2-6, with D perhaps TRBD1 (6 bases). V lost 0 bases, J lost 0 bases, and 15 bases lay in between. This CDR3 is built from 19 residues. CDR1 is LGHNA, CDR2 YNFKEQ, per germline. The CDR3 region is CASSQEETGSYSGANVLTF. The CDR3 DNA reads TGTGCCAGCAGCCAAGAGGAGACAGGCTCATACTCTGGGGCCAACGTCCTGACTTTC.

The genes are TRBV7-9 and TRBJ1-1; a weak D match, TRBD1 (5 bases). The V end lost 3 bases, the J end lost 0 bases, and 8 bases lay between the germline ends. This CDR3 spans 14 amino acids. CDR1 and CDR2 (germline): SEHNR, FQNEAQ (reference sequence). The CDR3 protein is CASSFGTVNTEAFF. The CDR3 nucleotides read TGTGCCAGCAGCTTTGGGACGGTGAACACTGAAGCTTTCTTT.

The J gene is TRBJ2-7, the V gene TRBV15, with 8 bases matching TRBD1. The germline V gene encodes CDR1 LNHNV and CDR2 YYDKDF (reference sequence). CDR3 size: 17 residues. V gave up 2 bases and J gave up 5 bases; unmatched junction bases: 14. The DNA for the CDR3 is TGTGCCACCAGCAGACCTAAGAAGACAGGGGCCTTTAACGAGCAGTACGTC. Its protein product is CATSRPKKTGAFNEQYV.

The CDR3 sequence: CASSLLPGTDTQYF. The CDR3 bases are TGTGCCAGCAGCTTACTACCGGGCACAGATACGCAGTATTTT. V and J are TRBV7-2 and TRBJ2-3; D remains unclear. Trimming stripped 2 bases from V and 1 base from J, with 7 bases between. The germline V gene has CDR1 SGHTA and CDR2 FQGNSA. This CDR3 has 14 amino acids.

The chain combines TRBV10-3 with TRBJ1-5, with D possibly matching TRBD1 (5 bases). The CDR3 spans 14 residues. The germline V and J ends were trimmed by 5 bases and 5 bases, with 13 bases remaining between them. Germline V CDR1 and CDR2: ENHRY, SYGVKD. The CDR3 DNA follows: TGTGCCATCAGTCGGCAGGGTTCCGATCAGCCCCAGCATTTT. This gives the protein CAISRQGSDQPQHF.

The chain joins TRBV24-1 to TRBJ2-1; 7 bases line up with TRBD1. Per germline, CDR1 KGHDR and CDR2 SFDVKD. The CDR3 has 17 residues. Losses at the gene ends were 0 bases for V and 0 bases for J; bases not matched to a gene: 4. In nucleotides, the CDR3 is TGTGCCACCAGTGATTTGAAGGCAGGGGGCTCCTACAATGAGCAGTTCTTC. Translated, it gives CATSDLKAGGSYNEQFF.

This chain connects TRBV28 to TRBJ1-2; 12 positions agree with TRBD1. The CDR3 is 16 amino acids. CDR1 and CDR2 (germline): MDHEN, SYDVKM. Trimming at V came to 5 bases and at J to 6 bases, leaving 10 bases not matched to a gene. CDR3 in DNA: TGTGCCAGCAGTCCCCATGGGACAGGGGGCTTGGATGGCTACACCTTC. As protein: CASSPHGTGGLDGYTF.

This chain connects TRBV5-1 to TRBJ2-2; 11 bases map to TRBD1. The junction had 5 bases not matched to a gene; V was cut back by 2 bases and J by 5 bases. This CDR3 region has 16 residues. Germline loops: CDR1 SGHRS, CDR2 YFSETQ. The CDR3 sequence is CASSFWTGGGTGELFF. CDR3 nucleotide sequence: TGCGCCAGCAGCTTTTGGACAGGGGGCGGGACCGGGGAGCTGTTTTTT.

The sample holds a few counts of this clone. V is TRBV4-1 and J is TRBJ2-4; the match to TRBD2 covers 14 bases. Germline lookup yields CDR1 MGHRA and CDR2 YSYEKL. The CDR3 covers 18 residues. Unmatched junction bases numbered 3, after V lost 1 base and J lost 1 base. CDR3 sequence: CASSQGLAGGLAKNIQYF. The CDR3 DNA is TGCGCCAGCAGCCAAGGACTAGCGGGGGGGCTGGCCAAAAACATTCAGTACTTC.

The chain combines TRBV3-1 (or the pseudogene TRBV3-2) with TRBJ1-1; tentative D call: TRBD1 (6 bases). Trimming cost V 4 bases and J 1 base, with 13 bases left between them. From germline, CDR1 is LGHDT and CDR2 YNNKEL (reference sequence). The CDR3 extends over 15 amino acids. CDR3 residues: CASSLGTRRNTEAFF. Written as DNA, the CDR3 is TGTGCCAGCAGCCTCGGGACAAGGAGGAACACTGAAGCTTTCTTT.

CDR3: CASSLGTVSYEQYV. The CDR3 coding sequence is TGTGCCAGCAGCTTGGGGACGGTTTCCTACGAGCAGTACGTC. The rearrangement joins TRBV5-5 to TRBJ2-7; D is ambiguous. This CDR3 region has 14 residues. Per germline, CDR1 SGHKS and CDR2 YYEKEE (reference sequence). Trimming shortened V by 0 bases and J by 1 base, and 8 bases separated the two germline ends.

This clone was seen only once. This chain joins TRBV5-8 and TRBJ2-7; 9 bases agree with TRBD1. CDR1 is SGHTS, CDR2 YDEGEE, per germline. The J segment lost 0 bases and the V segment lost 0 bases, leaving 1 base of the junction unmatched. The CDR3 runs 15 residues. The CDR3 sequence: CASSLGQGDSYEQYV. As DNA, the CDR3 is TGTGCCAGCAGCTTGGGACAGGGGGACTCCTACGAGCAGTACGTC.

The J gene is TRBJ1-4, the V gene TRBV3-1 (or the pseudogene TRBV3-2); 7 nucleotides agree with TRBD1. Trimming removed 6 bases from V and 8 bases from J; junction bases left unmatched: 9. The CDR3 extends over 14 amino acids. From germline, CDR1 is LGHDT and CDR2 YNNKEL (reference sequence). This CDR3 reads CASSSTGAGEKLFF. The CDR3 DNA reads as TGTGCCAGCAGTTCCACAGGGGCTGGGGAAAAACTGTTTTTT.

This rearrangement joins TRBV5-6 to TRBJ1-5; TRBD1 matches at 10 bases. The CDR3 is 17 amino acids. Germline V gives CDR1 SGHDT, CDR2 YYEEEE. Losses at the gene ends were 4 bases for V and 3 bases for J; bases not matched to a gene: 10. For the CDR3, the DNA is TGTGCCAGCAGCACAATTTGGGACAGGGGCGACAATCAGCCCCAGCATTTT. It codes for CASSTIWDRGDNQPQHF.

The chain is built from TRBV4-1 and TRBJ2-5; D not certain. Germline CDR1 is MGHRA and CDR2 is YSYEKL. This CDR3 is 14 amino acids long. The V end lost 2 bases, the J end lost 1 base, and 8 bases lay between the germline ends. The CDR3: CASSQLLLQETQYF. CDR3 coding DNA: TGCGCCAGCAGCCAACTGCTCCTCCAAGAGACCCAGTACTTC.

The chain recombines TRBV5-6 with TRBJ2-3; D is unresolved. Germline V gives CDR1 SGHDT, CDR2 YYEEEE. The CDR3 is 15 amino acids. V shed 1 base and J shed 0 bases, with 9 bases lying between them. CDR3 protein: CASSLWGISTDTQYF. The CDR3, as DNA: TGTGCCAGCAGCTTGTGGGGAATAAGCACAGATACGCAGTATTTT.